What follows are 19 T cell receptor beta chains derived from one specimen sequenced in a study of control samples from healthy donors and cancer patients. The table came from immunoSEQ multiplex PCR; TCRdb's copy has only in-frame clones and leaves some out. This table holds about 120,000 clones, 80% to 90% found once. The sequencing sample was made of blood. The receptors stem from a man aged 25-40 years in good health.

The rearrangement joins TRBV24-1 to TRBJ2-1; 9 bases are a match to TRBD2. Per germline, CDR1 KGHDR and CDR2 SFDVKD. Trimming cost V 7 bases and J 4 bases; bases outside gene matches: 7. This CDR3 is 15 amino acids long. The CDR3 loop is CATRPSAGGYNEQFF. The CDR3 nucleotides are TGTGCCACCAGACCGTCGGCGGGGGGGTACAATGAGCAGTTCTTC.

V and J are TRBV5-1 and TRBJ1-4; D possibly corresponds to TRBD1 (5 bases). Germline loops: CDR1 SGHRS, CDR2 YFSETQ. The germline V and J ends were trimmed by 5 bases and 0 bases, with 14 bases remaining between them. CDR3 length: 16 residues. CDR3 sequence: CASRPGTAATNEKLFF. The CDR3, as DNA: TGCGCCAGCAGGCCCGGGACGGCAGCAACTAATGAAAAACTGTTTTTT.

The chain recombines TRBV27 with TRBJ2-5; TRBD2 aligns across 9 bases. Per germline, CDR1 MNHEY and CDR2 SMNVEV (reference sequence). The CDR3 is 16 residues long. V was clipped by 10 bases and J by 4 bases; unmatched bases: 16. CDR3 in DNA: TGTGCCACCAAGAGTCTGGGAGCGGGGGGCACAGAGACCCAGTACTTC. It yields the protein CATKSLGAGGTETQYF.

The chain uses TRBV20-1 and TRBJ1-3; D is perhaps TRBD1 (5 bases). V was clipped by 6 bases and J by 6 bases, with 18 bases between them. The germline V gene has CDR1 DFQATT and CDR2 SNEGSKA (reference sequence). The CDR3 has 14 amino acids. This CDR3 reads CSASGGTGKNTIYF. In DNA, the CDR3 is TGCAGTGCAAGTGGCGGGACGGGAAAAAACACCATATATTTT.

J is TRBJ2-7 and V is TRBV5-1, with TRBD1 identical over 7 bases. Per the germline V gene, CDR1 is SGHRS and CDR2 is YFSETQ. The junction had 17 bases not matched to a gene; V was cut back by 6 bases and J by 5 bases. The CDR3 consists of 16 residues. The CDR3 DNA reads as TGCGCCAGCACCTTACCGCGCCGGGACAGCCATGACGAGCAGTACTTC. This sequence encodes CASTLPRRDSHDEQYF.

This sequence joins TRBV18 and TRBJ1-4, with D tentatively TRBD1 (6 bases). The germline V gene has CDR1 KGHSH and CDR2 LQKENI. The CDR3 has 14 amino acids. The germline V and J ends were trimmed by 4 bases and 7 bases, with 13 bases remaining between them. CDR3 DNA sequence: TGTGCCAGCTCACGTGGACAGACCGGTGAAAAACTGTTTTTT. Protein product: CASSRGQTGEKLFF.

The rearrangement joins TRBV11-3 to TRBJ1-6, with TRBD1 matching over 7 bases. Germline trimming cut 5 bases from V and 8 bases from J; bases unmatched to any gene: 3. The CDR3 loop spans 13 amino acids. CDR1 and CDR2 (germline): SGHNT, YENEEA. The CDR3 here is CASSLTGDSPLHF. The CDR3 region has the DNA TGTGCCAGCAGCCTAACAGGGGATTCACCCCTCCACTTT.

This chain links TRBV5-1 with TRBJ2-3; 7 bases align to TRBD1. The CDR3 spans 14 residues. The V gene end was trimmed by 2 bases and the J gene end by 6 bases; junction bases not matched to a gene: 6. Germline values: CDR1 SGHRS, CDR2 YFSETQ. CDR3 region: CASSLHRGEDTQYF. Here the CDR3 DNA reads TGCGCCAGCAGCTTACACAGGGGAGAGGATACGCAGTATTTT. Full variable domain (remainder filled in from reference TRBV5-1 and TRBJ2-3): KAGVTQTPRYLIKTRGQQVTLSCSPISGHRSVSWYQQTPGQGLQFLFEYFSETQRNKGNFPGRFSGRQFSNSRSEMNVSTLELGDSALYLCASSLHRGEDTQYFGPGTRLTVL.

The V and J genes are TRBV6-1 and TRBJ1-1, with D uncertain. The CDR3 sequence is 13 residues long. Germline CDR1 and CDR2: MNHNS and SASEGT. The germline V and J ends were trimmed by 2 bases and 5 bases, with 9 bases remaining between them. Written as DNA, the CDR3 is TGTGCCAGCAGTGAATATGAGGTGACTGAAGCTTTCTTT. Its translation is CASSEYEVTEAFF.

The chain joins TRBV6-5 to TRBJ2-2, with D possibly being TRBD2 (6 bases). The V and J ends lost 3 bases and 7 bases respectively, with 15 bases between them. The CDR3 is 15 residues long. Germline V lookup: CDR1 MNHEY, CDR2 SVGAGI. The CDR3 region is CASSYAGPNRGELFF. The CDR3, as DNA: TGTGCCAGCAGTTATGCGGGACCAAACCGCGGGGAGCTGTTTTTT.

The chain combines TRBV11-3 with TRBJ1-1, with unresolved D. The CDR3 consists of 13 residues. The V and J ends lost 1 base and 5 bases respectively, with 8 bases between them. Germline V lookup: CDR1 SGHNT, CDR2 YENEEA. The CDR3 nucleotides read TGTGCCAGCAGCTTAGTTCCTGGAACTGAAGCTTTCTTT. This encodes CASSLVPGTEAFF.

The CDR3 here is CASSYRGTNYGYTF. CDR3 nucleotide sequence: TGTGCCAGCAGCTACCGCGGAACAAACTATGGCTACACCTTC. This chain links TRBV5-5 with TRBJ1-2; no definite D call. The CDR3 spans 14 residues. The germline gives CDR1 SGHKS, CDR2 YYEKEE (reference sequence). Trimming stripped 3 bases from V and 2 bases from J, with 11 bases between.

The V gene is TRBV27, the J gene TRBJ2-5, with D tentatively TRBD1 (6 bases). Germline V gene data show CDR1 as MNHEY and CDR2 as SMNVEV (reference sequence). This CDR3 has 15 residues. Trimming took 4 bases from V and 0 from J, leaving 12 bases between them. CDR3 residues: CASSSRQDNQETQYF. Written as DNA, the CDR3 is TGTGCCAGCAGTTCGAGACAGGATAACCAAGAGACCCAGTACTTC.

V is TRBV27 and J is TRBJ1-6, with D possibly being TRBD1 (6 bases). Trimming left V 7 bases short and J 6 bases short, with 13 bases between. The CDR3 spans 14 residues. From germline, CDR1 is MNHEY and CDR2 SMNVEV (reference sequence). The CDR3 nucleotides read TGTGCCAGCAAAGAATGGGGGCCTAATTCACCCCTCCACTTT. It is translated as CASKEWGPNSPLHF.

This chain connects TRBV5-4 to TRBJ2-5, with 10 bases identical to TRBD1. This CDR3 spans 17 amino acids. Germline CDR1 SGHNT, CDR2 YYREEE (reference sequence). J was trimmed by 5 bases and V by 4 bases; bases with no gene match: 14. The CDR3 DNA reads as TGTGCCAGCAGCCCATTAGGGACAGGGGAAGGGAGGGAGACCCAGTACTTC. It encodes CASSPLGTGEGRETQYF.

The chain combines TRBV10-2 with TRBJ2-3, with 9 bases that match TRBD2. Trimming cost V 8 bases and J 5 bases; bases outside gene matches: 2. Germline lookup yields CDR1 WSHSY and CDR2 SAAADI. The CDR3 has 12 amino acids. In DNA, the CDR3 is TGCGCCAGCGGAGCGGGGGGAGATACGCAGTATTTT. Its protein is CASGAGGDTQYF.

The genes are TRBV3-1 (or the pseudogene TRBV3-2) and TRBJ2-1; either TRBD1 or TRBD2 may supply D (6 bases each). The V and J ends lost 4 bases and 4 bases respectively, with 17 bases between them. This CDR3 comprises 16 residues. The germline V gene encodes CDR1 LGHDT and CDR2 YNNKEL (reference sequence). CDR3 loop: CASSPSLGGPYNEQFF. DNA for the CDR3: TGTGCCAGCAGCCCCTCTCTGGGGGGCCCTTACAATGAGCAGTTCTTC.

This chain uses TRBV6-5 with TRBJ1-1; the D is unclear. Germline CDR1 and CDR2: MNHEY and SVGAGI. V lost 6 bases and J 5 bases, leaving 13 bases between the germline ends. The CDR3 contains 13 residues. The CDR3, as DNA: TGTGCCAGCAGGGTAGTGATGGATACTGAAGCTTTCTTT. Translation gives CASRVVMDTEAFF.

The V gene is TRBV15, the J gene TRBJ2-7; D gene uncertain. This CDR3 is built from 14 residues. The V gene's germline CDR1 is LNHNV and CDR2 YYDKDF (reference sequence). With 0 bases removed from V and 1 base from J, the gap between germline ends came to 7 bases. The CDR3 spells CATSRDPRSYEQYF. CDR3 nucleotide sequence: TGTGCCACCAGCAGAGATCCAAGGTCCTACGAGCAGTACTTC.